The 20 T cell receptor beta chains reported below all come from one sample, sequenced in a study of shared clonotypes between healthy human individuals. The protocol was immunoSEQ multiplex PCR, while the TCRdb copy is restricted to in-frame clones and leaves out a portion. The sample holds 110,000 or so clones, about 63% seen once. Input material: memory CD8+ T cells sorted from blood. Subset in this sample: CD45RO+ cells pooled with CCR7-negative TemRA cells. The receptor source for this set is a woman younger than 45 in good health.

The CDR3, as DNA: TGTGCCAGCTCATTGGACTCAAGTAATGAAAAACTGTTTTTT. Residues: CASSLDSSNEKLFF. This sequence joins TRBV18 and TRBJ1-4; no definite D call. The germline V gene encodes CDR1 KGHSH and CDR2 LQKENI. V was clipped by 5 bases and J by 4 bases, with 11 bases between them. There are 14 residues in the CDR3.

The V and J genes are TRBV11-1 and TRBJ1-1; no definite D call. The germline V gene encodes CDR1 SGHAT and CDR2 FQDESV (reference sequence). With 4 bases removed from V and 3 bases from J, the gap between germline ends came to 9 bases. This CDR3 has 13 amino acids. The CDR3 is CASSSQRDTEAFF. DNA of the CDR3: TGTGCCAGCAGCTCACAGAGGGACACTGAAGCTTTCTTT.

The gene calls are TRBV5-1 and TRBJ2-7, with D possibly called TRBD1 or TRBD2 (5 bases each). Trimming cost V 3 bases and J 2 bases, with 9 bases left between them. Per the germline V gene, CDR1 is SGHRS and CDR2 is YFSETQ. The CDR3 length is 13 residues. This CDR3 is CASSSMGAYEQYF. In nucleotides, the CDR3 is TGCGCCAGCAGCTCGATGGGGGCCTACGAGCAGTACTTC.

This sequence joins TRBV2 and TRBJ2-3, with D possibly TRBD1 on 5 matching bases. The V and J ends lost 4 bases and 1 base respectively, with 12 bases between them. The CDR3 is 15 residues long. Germline V gives CDR1 SNHLY, CDR2 FYNNEI. The CDR3 loop reads CASSGVQTGTDTQYF. For the CDR3, the DNA is TGTGCCAGCAGTGGCGTTCAGACAGGCACAGATACGCAGTATTTT.

This chain connects TRBV7-4 to TRBJ2-7; D is undetermined. The CDR3 runs 13 residues. CDR1 is SGHVT and CDR2 is SQSDAQ in the germline V gene. Trimming took 4 bases from V and 5 from J, leaving 12 bases between them. The CDR3 coding sequence is TGTGCCAGCAGCTCCTCCGGTTTGGACGAGCAGTACTTC. Its protein is CASSSSGLDEQYF.

Concerning this clone itself: Additional DNA sequences in this sample encode the identical CDR3. V and J are TRBV27 and TRBJ2-7; 10 bases map to TRBD1. The trim removed 2 bases at V and 7 bases at J, leaving 8 bases unmatched. The CDR3 totals 15 residues. Germline loops: CDR1 MNHEY, CDR2 SMNVEV (reference sequence). In nucleotides, the CDR3 is TGTGCCAGCAGTTTAAGTGACAGGGGGCTACATGAGCAGTACTTC. This encodes CASSLSDRGLHEQYF.

The CDR3 DNA reads TGCGCCAGCAGTGGACGGATCAATCAGCCCCAGCATTTT. Protein sequence: CASSGRINQPQHF. The genes are TRBV10-2 and TRBJ1-5; unclear D gene. V dropped 4 bases and J dropped 3 bases, with 7 bases sitting between them. CDR3 size: 13 residues. Germline assignment: CDR1 WSHSY and CDR2 SAAADI.

The CDR3 coding sequence is TGCGCCAGCAGCCAACTGGGGAATGAGCAGTTCTTC. Its protein product is CASSQLGNEQFF. V is TRBV4-1 and J is TRBJ2-1; D is ambiguous. CDR3 size: 12 residues. Germline loops: CDR1 MGHRA, CDR2 YSYEKL. Trimming stripped 2 bases from V and 7 bases from J, with 6 bases between.

CDR3: CASSLLDRSEAFF. The CDR3 nucleotides read TGTGCCAGCAGTCTATTGGACCGAAGTGAAGCTTTCTTT. This chain connects TRBV5-6 to TRBJ1-1; D gene ambiguous. Germline V gene lookup returns CDR1 SGHDT and CDR2 YYEEEE. This CDR3 spans 13 amino acids. The V and J ends lost 5 bases and 7 bases respectively, with 15 bases between them.

In regard to this clone: A read error is likely here: a far larger clone is one base away. This chain connects TRBV4-2 to TRBJ2-7, with 13 bases matching TRBD2. The V and J ends lost 0 bases and 7 bases, in that order; junction bases with no gene match: 6. The CDR3 consists of 16 residues. CDR1 is LGHNA, CDR2 YNFKEQ, per germline. The CDR3 sequence is CASSQDQLAGGQEQYF. CDR3 nucleotide sequence: TGTGCCAGCAGCCAAGATCAACTAGCGGGAGGGCAGGAGCAGTACTTC.

This clone has a single count. The chain has TRBV28 and TRBJ1-1; D gene unclear. V lost 2 bases to trimming and J lost 1 base, with 14 bases between them. This CDR3 spans 16 amino acids. The germline CDR1 and CDR2 sequences are MDHEN and SYDVKM. The CDR3: CASSLKTVDPNTEAFF. The CDR3 DNA is TGTGCCAGCAGTTTAAAAACAGTCGATCCGAACACTGAAGCTTTCTTT. The full variable domain, with the rest looked up from reference TRBV28 and TRBJ1-1, is DVKVTQSSRYLVKRTGEKVFLECVQDMDHENMFWYRQDPGLGLRLIYFSYDVKMKEKGDIPEGYSVSREKKERFSLILESASTNQTSMYLCASSLKTVDPNTEAFFGQGTRLTVV.

The chain joins TRBV27 to TRBJ1-2; 9 nucleotides match TRBD1. This CDR3 is 12 amino acids long. Unmatched junction bases numbered 0, after V lost 3 bases and J lost 7 bases. In germline, CDR1 is MNHEY, CDR2 SMNVEV (reference sequence). The CDR3 DNA reads TGTGCCAGCAGTTTGACAGGGGGTGGCTACACCTTC. This gives the protein CASSLTGGGYTF.

The gene calls are TRBV14 and TRBJ2-7; the D is unclear. Trimming took off 0 bases at V and 4 bases at J, with 7 bases between the two ends. The V gene's germline CDR1 is SGHDN and CDR2 FVKESK. This CDR3 is built from 13 residues. The CDR3 DNA reads as TGTGCCAGCAGCCAAGAACGCCGGTACGAGCAGTACTTC. Translated: CASSQERRYEQYF.

The chain combines TRBV5-1 with TRBJ1-1, with no clear D. Trimming cost V 1 base and J 6 bases, with 16 bases left between them. CDR3 length: 15 amino acids. Per the germline V gene, CDR1 is SGHRS and CDR2 is YFSETQ. Here the CDR3 reads CASSLYAGSTSEAFF. The CDR3 DNA sequence: TGCGCCAGCAGCTTGTATGCAGGTTCGACCTCTGAAGCTTTCTTT.

This chain connects TRBV11-1 to TRBJ2-7, with D perhaps being TRBD1 or TRBD2 (5 bases each). Germline V gene sequence: CDR1 SGHAT, CDR2 FQDESV (reference sequence). The V gene lost 1 base and the J gene lost 2 bases, with 9 bases spanning the gap. The CDR3 is made up of 14 amino acids. The CDR3 is CASSLVGETYEQYF. In DNA, the CDR3 is TGTGCCAGCAGCTTAGTGGGGGAAACCTACGAGCAGTACTTC.

This rearrangement joins TRBV7-2 to TRBJ2-2, with 9 bases fitting TRBD2. Trimming at V came to 3 bases and at J to 4 bases, leaving 15 bases not matched to a gene. CDR1 is SGHTA and CDR2 is FQGNSA in the germline V gene. The length of the CDR3 is 19 residues. The CDR3 is CASSFPSGLAGWGTGELFF. CDR3 nucleotide sequence: TGTGCCAGCAGCTTCCCGTCGGGTCTAGCGGGATGGGGCACCGGGGAGCTGTTTTTT.

This clone was seen repeatedly, ten times or more. The V and J genes are TRBV13 and TRBJ2-1; 12 bases line up with TRBD2. J was trimmed by 4 bases and V by 3 bases; bases with no gene match: 4. Germline V gene sequence: CDR1 PRHDT, CDR2 FYEKMQ (reference sequence). The CDR3 is made up of 16 amino acids. CDR3 residues: CASSFPGLAGYNEQFF. The CDR3 DNA is TGTGCCAGCAGCTTTCCCGGACTAGCGGGGTACAATGAGCAGTTCTTC. The entire variable domain, with the rest obtained from reference TRBV13 and TRBJ2-1, is as follows: AAGVIQSPRHLIKEKRETATLKCYPIPRHDTVYWYQQGPGQDPQFLISFYEKMQSDKGSIPDRFSAQQFSDYHSELNMSSLELGDSALYFCASSFPGLAGYNEQFFGPGTRLTVL.

This chain joins TRBV28 and TRBJ2-1; possibly TRBD1 or TRBD2 for D (5 bases each). The CDR3 covers 17 residues. The V and J ends lost 4 bases and 9 bases respectively, with 25 bases between them. Germline CDR1 reads MDHEN; CDR2 reads SYDVKM. The DNA of the CDR3 is TGTGCCAGCAGTTCCTCCCGAGGGGCCGAGGCGACCCCTGAGCAGTTCTTC. This sequence encodes CASSSSRGAEATPEQFF.

This clone was seen at least ten times. The CDR3 DNA is TGTGCCAGCAGTTCTGGGACAGCAAGCAATCAGCCCCAGCATTTT. Translated: CASSSGTASNQPQHF. The chain uses TRBV2 and TRBJ1-5; 7 nucleotides agree with TRBD1. The germline CDR1 and CDR2 sequences are SNHLY and FYNNEI. Trimming took 5 bases from V and 1 from J; bases not matched to a gene: 5. The CDR3 loop spans 15 amino acids.

This chain uses TRBV6-5 with TRBJ2-7; tentatively, D is TRBD1 (6 bases). This CDR3 region has 14 residues. The V end lost 2 bases, the J end lost 2 bases, and 10 bases lay between the germline ends. Germline V lookup: CDR1 MNHEY, CDR2 SVGAGI. The CDR3 coding sequence is TGTGCCAGCAGTTACCGGGACAAAGCCTACGAGCAGTACTTC. Amino acid sequence: CASSYRDKAYEQYF.